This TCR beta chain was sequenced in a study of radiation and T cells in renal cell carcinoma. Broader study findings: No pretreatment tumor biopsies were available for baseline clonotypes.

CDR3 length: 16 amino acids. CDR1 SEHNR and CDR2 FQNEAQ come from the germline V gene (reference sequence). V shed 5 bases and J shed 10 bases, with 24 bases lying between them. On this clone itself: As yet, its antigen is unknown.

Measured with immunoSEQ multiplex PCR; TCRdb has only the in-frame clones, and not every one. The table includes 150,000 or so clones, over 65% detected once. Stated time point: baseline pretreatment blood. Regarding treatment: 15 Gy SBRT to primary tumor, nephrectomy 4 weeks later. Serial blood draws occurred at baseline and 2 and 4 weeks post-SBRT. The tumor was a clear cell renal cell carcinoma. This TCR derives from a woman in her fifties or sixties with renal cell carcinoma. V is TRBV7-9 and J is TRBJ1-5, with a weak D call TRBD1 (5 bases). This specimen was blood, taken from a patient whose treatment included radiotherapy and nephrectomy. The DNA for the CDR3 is TGTGCCAGCAGCCCCGTCTTCCGGGACCGGATAGATCCCCAGCATTTT. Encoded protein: CASSPVFRDRIDPQHF.